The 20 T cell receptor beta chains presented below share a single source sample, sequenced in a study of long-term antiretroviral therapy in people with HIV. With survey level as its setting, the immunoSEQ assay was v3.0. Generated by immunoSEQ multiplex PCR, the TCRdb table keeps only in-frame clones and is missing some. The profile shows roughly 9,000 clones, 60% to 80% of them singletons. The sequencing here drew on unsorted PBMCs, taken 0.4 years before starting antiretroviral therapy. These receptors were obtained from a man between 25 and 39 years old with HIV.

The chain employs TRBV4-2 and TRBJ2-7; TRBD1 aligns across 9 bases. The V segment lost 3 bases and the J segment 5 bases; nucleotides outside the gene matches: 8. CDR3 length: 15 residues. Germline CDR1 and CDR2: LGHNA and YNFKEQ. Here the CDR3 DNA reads TGTGCCAGCAGCCAGACCGGGACAGGGAACAACGAGCAGTACTTC. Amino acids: CASSQTGTGNNEQYF.

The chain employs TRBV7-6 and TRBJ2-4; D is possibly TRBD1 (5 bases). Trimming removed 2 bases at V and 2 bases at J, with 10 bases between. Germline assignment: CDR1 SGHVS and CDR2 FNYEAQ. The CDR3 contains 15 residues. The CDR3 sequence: CASSLTGSTKNIQYF. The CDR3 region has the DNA TGTGCCAGCAGCTTAACAGGATCGACCAAAAACATTCAGTACTTC. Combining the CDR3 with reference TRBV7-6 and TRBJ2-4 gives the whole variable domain GAGVSQSPRYKVTKRGQDVALRCDPISGHVSLYWYRQALGQGPEFLTYFNYEAQQDKSGLPNDRFSAERPEGSISTLTIQRTEQRDSAMYRCASSLTGSTKNIQYFGAGTRLSVL.

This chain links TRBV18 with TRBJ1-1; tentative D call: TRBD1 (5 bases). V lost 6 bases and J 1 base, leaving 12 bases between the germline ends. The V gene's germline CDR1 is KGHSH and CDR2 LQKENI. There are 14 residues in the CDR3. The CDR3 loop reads CASSHRDGNTEAFF. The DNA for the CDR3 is TGTGCCAGCTCGCACCGGGACGGGAACACTGAAGCTTTCTTT.

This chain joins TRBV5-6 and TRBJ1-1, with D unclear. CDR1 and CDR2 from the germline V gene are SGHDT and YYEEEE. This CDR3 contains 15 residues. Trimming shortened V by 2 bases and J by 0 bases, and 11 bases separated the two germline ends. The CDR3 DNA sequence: TGTGCCAGCAGCTTAATTGGCACTTTGAACACTGAAGCTTTCTTT. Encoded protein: CASSLIGTLNTEAFF. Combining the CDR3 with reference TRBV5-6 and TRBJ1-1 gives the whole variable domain DAGVTQSPTHLIKTRGQQVTLRCSPKSGHDTVSWYQQALGQGPQFIFQYYEEEERQRGNFPDRFSGHQFPNYSSELNVNALLLGDSALYLCASSLIGTLNTEAFFGQGTRLTVV.

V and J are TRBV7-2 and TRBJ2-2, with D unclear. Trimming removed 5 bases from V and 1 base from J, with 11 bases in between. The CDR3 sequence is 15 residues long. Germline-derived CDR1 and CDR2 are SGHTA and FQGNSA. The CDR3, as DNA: TGTGCCAGCAGCCCGCCCACTTGGAACACCGGGGAGCTGTTTTTT. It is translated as CASSPPTWNTGELFF.

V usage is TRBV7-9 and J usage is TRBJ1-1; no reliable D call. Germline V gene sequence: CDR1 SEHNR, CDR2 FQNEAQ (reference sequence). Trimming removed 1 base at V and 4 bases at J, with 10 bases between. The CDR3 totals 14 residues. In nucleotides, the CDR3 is TGTGCCAGCAGCTTAGAAGGGAGAGGCACTGAAGCTTTCTTT. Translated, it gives CASSLEGRGTEAFF.

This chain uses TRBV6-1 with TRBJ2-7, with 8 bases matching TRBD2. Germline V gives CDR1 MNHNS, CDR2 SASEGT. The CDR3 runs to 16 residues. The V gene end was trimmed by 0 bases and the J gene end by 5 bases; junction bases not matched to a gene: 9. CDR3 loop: CASSEALAGGANEQYF. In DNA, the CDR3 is TGTGCCAGCAGTGAAGCCCTAGCCGGGGGGGCCAACGAGCAGTACTTC.

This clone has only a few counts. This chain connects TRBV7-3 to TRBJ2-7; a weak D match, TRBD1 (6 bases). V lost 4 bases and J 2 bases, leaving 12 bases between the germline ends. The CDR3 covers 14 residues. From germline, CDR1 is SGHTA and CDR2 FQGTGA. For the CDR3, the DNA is TGTGCCAGCAGCTCCGGCAGGGGACCCTACGAGCAGTACTTC. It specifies CASSSGRGPYEQYF.

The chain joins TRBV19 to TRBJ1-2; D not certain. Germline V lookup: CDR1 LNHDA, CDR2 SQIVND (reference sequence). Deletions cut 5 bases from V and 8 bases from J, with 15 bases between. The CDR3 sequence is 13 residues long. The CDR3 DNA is TGTGCCAGTAGTCGCGAATGGGGTTCGGGCTACACCTTC. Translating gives CASSREWGSGYTF.

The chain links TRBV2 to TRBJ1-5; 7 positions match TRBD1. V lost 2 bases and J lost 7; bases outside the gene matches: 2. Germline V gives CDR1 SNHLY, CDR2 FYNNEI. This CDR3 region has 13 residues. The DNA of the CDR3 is TGTGCCAGCAGTGAAAACAGGGGCCAGCCCCAGCATTTT. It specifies CASSENRGQPQHF.

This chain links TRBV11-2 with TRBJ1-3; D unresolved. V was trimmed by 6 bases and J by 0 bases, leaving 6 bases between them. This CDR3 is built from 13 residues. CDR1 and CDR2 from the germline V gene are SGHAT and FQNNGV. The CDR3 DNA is TGTGCCAGCAGATTCCGCTCTGGAAACACCATATATTTT. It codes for CASRFRSGNTIYF.

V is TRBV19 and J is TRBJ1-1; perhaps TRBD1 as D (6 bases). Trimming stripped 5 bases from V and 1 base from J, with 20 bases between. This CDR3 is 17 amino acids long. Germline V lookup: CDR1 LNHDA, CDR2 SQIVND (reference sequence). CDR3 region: CASSPLGVTGWNTEAFF. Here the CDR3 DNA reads TGTGCCAGTAGTCCCCTCGGTGTGACAGGCTGGAACACTGAAGCTTTCTTT.

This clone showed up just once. This CDR3 reads CASSYGSTYNEQFF. Written as DNA, the CDR3 is TGTGCCAGCAGTTACGGCAGCACCTACAATGAGCAGTTCTTC. The chain couples TRBV6-5 to TRBJ2-1; D is uncertain. The CDR3 contains 14 residues. V was shortened by 2 bases and J by 2 bases, with 7 bases between the two germline ends. Germline V CDR1 and CDR2: MNHEY, SVGAGI.

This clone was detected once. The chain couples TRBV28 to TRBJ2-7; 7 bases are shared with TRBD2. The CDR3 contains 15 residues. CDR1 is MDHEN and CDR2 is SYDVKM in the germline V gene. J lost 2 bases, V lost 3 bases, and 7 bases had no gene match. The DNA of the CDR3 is TGTGCCAGCAGTTTGGGGGGGAAAGTGACCTACGAGCAGTACTTC. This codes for CASSLGGKVTYEQYF.

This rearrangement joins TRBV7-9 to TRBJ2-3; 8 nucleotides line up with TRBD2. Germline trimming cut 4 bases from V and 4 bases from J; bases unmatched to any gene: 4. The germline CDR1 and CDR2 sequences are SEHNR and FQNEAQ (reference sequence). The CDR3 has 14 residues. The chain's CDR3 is CASSSGGAADTQYF. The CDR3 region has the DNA TGTGCCAGCAGCTCCGGGGGGGCAGCAGATACGCAGTATTTT.

The CDR3 here is CASSQTGGLYEQYF. CDR3 nucleotide sequence: TGTGCCAGCAGCCAGACAGGGGGTCTCTACGAGCAGTACTTC. This chain links TRBV7-2 with TRBJ2-7; TRBD1 matches at 9 bases. With 5 bases clipped from V and 3 bases from J, the junction kept 5 bases outside the gene matches. This CDR3 is 14 amino acids long. CDR1 is SGHTA, CDR2 FQGNSA, per germline. The full variable domain, in which reference TRBV7-2 and TRBJ2-7 provide the parts outside the CDR3, is GAGVSQSPSNKVTEKGKDVELRCDPISGHTALYWYRQSLGQGLEFLIYFQGNSAPDKSGLPSDRFSAERTGGSVSTLTIQRTQQEDSAVYLCASSQTGGLYEQYFGPGTRLTVT.

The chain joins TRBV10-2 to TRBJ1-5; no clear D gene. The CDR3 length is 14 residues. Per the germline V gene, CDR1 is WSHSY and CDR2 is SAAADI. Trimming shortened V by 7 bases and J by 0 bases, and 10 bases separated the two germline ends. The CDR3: CASTSWGSNQPQHF. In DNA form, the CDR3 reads TGCGCCAGCACATCTTGGGGTAGCAATCAGCCCCAGCATTTT.

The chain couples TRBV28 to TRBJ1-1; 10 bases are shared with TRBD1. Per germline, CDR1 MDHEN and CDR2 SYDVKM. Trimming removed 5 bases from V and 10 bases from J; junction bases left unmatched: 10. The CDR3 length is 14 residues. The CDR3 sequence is CASSPTGQGTSAFF. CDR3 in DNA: TGTGCCAGCAGTCCTACGGGACAGGGGACTTCAGCTTTCTTT.

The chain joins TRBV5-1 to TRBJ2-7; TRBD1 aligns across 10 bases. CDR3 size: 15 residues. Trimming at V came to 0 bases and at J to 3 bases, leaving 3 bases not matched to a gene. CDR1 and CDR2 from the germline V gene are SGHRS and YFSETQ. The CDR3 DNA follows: TGCGCCAGCAGCTTGGGGACAGGGGGTTTCTACGAGCAGTACTTC. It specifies CASSLGTGGFYEQYF.

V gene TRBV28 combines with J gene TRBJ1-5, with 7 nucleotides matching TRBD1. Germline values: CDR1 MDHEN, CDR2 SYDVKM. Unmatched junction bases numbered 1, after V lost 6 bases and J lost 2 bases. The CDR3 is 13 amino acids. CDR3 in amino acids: CASSDRGNQPQHF. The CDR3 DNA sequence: TGTGCCAGCAGCGACAGGGGCAATCAGCCCCAGCATTTT.